This T cell receptor (beta chain) was sequenced during a study of T-cell reconstitution after alpha-beta-depleted transplantation in children. Unique molecular identifiers were incorporated during preparation of the TCRbeta library. TCRdb re-analysed the PCR reads in MiXCR, keeping a single row per CDR3 protein. Of fewer than 350,000 distinct CDR3 sequences listed, around 7.1% are singletons. Germline assignment: CDR1 SGHAT and CDR2 FQDESV (reference sequence). The CDR3 has 18 amino acids. The V and J ends lost 1 base and 3 bases, in that order; junction bases with no gene match: 7. Comments on this clonotype: Its specificity is unknown.

Regarding the study as a whole: Alpha-beta T cells about two months after transplant reportedly derived from several hundred expanded graft clones. T-cell counts and diversity at one year post-transplant came mainly from newly produced T cells.

V and J are TRBV11-1 and TRBJ2-6; 9 bases map to TRBD1. This receptor was taken from a female patient aged 2-10 years who had a stem cell transplant for Fanconi anemia, so the T cells may come from the graft donor. The specimen comprised peripheral blood, sampled 360 days after TCRalphabeta/CD19-depleted stem cell transplant. CDR3 amino acids: CASSLGGTGKFGANVLTF. The CDR3 DNA reads as TGTGCCAGCAGCTTAGGTGGGACAGGGAAGTTTGGGGCCAACGTCCTGACTTTC. The whole variable domain, remainder taken from reference TRBV11-1 and TRBJ2-6, is EAEVAQSPRYKITEKSQAVAFWCDPISGHATLYWYRQILGQGPELLVQFQDESVVDDSQLPKDRFSAERLKGVDSTLKIQPAELGDSAMYLCASSLGGTGKFGANVLTFGAGSRLTVL.